This TCR beta chain was documented in a study of breast tumors, draining lymph nodes, adjacent tissues. Samples came from axillary lymph nodes draining the breast cancer. TCRdb called the multiplex PCR reads again in MiXCR, with one record for every CDR3 protein. The sample shows about 140,000 distinct CDR3 sequences, approximately 32% of them seen only once. This receptor was identified in a female donor with breast cancer. Some clones in this sample may be carry-over from other donors' samples. Material: axillary lymph node tissue.

The CDR3 sequence: CASSQDQGARTEAFF. The CDR3 region has the DNA TGCGCCAGCAGCCAAGATCAGGGGGCGCGGACTGAAGCTTTCTTT. The chain links TRBV4-3 to TRBJ1-1; TRBD1 matches at 8 bases. CDR3 length: 15 residues. V shed 0 bases, J shed 5 bases, and the junction held 5 bases outside the gene matches. Germline CDR1 reads LGHNA; CDR2 reads YSLEER.